Sequencing of this T cell receptor (beta chain) was carried out in a study of T-cell reconstitution after alpha-beta-depleted transplantation in children. The CDR3 extends over 11 amino acids. Germline assignment: CDR1 LGHNT and CDR2 FRNRAP. This clonotype was counted a few times. Preparing the TCRbeta library involved the use of unique molecular identifiers. In TCRdb, the PCR reads were re-called with MiXCR into one record per CDR3 protein. The sample consists of 640,000 or so distinct CDR3 sequences, 16% of them appearing once. The sequences come from PBMCs from the stem cell graft donor, collected from the stem cell graft. This TCR was recovered from a human donor who donated a stem cell graft to a child with acute myeloid leukemia. V gene TRBV12-5 combines with J gene TRBJ2-2, with D tentatively TRBD1 (6 bases). The CDR3 region is CAGGRTGELFF. The CDR3 DNA reads as TGTGCAGGGGGAAGGACCGGGGAGCTGTTTTTT.